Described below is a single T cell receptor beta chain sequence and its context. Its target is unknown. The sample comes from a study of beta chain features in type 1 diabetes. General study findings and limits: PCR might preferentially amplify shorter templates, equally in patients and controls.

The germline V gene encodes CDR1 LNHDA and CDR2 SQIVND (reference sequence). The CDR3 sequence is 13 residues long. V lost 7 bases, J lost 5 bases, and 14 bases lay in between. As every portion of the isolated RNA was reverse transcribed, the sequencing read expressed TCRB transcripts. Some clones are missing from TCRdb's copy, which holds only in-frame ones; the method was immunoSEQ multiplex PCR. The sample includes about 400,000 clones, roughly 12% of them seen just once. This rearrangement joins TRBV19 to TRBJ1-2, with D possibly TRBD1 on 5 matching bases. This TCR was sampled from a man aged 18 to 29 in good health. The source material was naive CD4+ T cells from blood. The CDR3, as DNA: TGTGCCAGTACCCCTAGGGGTCGTTATGGCTACACCTTC. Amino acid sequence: CASTPRGRYGYTF.